This T cell receptor beta chain was recorded in a study of cytomegalovirus exposure and HLA in healthy donors. V shed 0 bases, J shed 3 bases, and the junction held 4 bases outside the gene matches. This CDR3 has 15 amino acids. From germline, CDR1 is LGHNA and CDR2 YSLEER. Primers: 60 Vbeta forward and 13 Jbeta reverse. TCRdb keeps only in-frame clones here, not all; method: immunoSEQ multiplex PCR. The repertoire has fewer than 200,000 clones, about four fifths of them found once; the top ten carry 1.7%. The study, taken as a whole, reports: Analysis was performed later, and it showed HLA-associated TCR beta chains to be more clonally expanded than equally common others. The study recorded 160 or so TCR beta chains that were cytomegalovirus-associated.

Regarding this clone: The antigen remains unidentified.

The rearrangement joins TRBV4-3 to TRBJ2-5, with 7 bases matching TRBD2. Sequenced material: PBMCs. This receptor was obtained from a woman aged 18-30 years in good health and CMV-seronegative. In DNA form, the CDR3 reads TGCGCCAGCAGCCAAGAGCGGGGAGGGGAAGAGACCCAGTACTTC. Residues: CASSQERGGEETQYF.